What follows are 20 T cell receptor beta chains derived from one specimen sequenced in a study of blood T cell repertoires in COVID-19. The protocol was immunoSEQ multiplex PCR, while the TCRdb copy is restricted to in-frame clones and leaves out a portion. There are around 250,000 clones in the sample; roughly 85% occur only once, and 3.1% lies in the top ten. Sample: peripheral blood. Source of these receptors: a woman under 30 with acute or convalescent COVID-19.

The chain combines TRBV18 with TRBJ2-3; 7 bases agree with TRBD1. V was clipped by 10 bases and J by 7 bases; unmatched bases: 14. Germline lookup yields CDR1 KGHSH and CDR2 LQKENI. This CDR3 contains 14 residues. As DNA, the CDR3 is TGTGCCACCGAAACCGGGACAGAGGGGTATACGCAGTATTTT. This codes for CATETGTEGYTQYF. Full variable domain (outside the CDR3, taken from reference TRBV18 and TRBJ2-3): NAGVMQNPRHLVRRRGQEARLRCSPMKGHSHVYWYRQLPEEGLKFMVYLQKENIIDESGMPKERFSAEFPKEGPSILRIQQVVRGDSAAYFCATETGTEGYTQYFGPGTRLTVL.

The V gene is TRBV28, the J gene TRBJ2-2, with TRBD2 as a possible D gene (6 bases). The CDR3 length is 16 residues. V was cut by 6 bases and J by 8 bases, with 22 bases left in between. CDR1 and CDR2 (germline): MDHEN, SYDVKM. In DNA form, the CDR3 reads TGTGCCAGCAGCCAATACAATAGACTAGTACCTGGGGAGCTGTTTTTT. Amino acids: CASSQYNRLVPGELFF.

V usage is TRBV6-2 or TRBV6-3 and J usage is TRBJ1-5; D ambiguous. Trimming cost V 6 bases and J 6 bases, with 9 bases left between them. From germline, CDR1 is MNHEY and CDR2 SVGEGT. The CDR3 is made up of 12 amino acids. The CDR3 nucleotides are TGTGCCAGCAGCCACTCTACTCAGCCCCAGCATTTT. Protein product: CASSHSTQPQHF.

The chain employs TRBV19 and TRBJ1-4; 8 bases map to TRBD1. After removal of 3 bases from V and 3 bases from J, the junction contained 3 bases not matched to a gene. The V gene's germline CDR1 is LNHDA and CDR2 SQIVND (reference sequence). This CDR3 is built from 15 residues. The CDR3 loop reads CASSIGQGANEKLFF. CDR3 sequence (DNA): TGTGCCAGTAGTATCGGACAGGGCGCTAATGAAAAACTGTTTTTT.

This clone turned up a few times. Other DNA sequences in the same sample also yield this CDR3. J is TRBJ1-2 and V is TRBV18; 7 bases are a match to TRBD1. This CDR3 contains 13 residues. CDR1 is KGHSH, CDR2 LQKENI, per germline. The J segment lost 6 bases and the V segment lost 3 bases, leaving 4 bases of the junction unmatched. The CDR3 protein is CASSPDRDHGYTF. DNA of the CDR3: TGTGCCAGCTCACCCGACAGGGACCATGGCTACACCTTC.

The chain joins TRBV10-1 to TRBJ2-1; 9 bases fit TRBD1. Germline CDR1 WNHNN, CDR2 SYGVQD (reference sequence). Trimming cost V 2 bases and J 7 bases; bases outside gene matches: 3. CDR3 length: 14 residues. The DNA of the CDR3 is TGCGCCAGCAGTGAGGGGGACAGGGTAAATGAGCAGTTCTTC. Protein sequence: CASSEGDRVNEQFF.

V usage is TRBV4-3 and J usage is TRBJ2-2, with 8 bases aligning to TRBD2. V lost 1 base, J lost 3 bases, and 13 bases stayed unmatched. Germline lookup yields CDR1 LGHNA and CDR2 YSLEER. The CDR3 extends over 19 amino acids. CDR3 in DNA: TGCGCCAGCAGCCAAGGGGGGGCTGTTGCGGGAGGAGACACCGGGGAGCTGTTTTTT. Amino acids: CASSQGGAVAGGDTGELFF.

The chain couples TRBV18 to TRBJ1-1; 9 bases map to TRBD1. Losses at the gene ends were 2 bases for V and 0 bases for J; bases not matched to a gene: 10. This CDR3 is built from 18 residues. Per germline, CDR1 KGHSH and CDR2 LQKENI. The CDR3 bases are TGTGCCAGCTCACCAACTGGACAGGGGACCGGTATGAACACTGAAGCTTTCTTT. Protein product: CASSPTGQGTGMNTEAFF.

The rearrangement joins TRBV30 to TRBJ2-5; a weak D match, TRBD2 (5 bases). This CDR3 is built from 12 residues. V lost 0 bases, J lost 5 bases, and 7 bases lay in between. Germline CDR1 reads GTSNPN; CDR2 reads SVGIG (reference sequence). This CDR3 is CAWSVRGETQYF. CDR3 in DNA: TGTGCCTGGAGTGTACGAGGGGAGACCCAGTACTTC.

The V call is TRBV27, the J call TRBJ2-1; 8 positions agree with TRBD2. V shed 5 bases and J 8 bases; nucleotides not matched to a gene: 5. Germline assignment: CDR1 MNHEY and CDR2 SMNVEV (reference sequence). The CDR3 extends over 13 amino acids. CDR3 sequence: CASSDREGDEQFF. For the CDR3, the DNA is TGTGCCAGCAGTGACCGGGAGGGCGATGAGCAGTTCTTC.

The genes are TRBV6-2 or TRBV6-3 and TRBJ2-7; unclear D gene. Between the trimmed V and J ends, which lost 2 bases and 5 bases, there was a span of 7 bases. CDR1 and CDR2 from the germline V gene are MNHEY and SVGEGT. This CDR3 contains 12 residues. The CDR3 protein is CASSYVGHEQYF. The CDR3 DNA sequence: TGTGCCAGCAGTTACGTTGGGCACGAGCAGTACTTC.

V is TRBV5-1 and J is TRBJ1-1; 10 nucleotides align to TRBD1. In germline, CDR1 is SGHRS, CDR2 YFSETQ. CDR3 length equals 17 residues. Trimming at V came to 4 bases and at J to 4 bases, leaving 13 bases not matched to a gene. The chain's CDR3 is CASSGGTGVVTSTEAFF. DNA of the CDR3: TGCGCCAGCAGCGGAGGGACAGGGGTCGTAACGAGCACTGAAGCTTTCTTT.

The V and J genes are TRBV5-6 and TRBJ2-3; 8 bases are a match to TRBD1. CDR1 and CDR2 from the germline V gene are SGHDT and YYEEEE. After removal of 2 bases from V and 3 bases from J, the junction contained 2 bases not matched to a gene. The CDR3 totals 14 residues. In DNA, the CDR3 is TGTGCCAGCAGCTTCACAGGGGGAACAGATACGCAGTATTTT. Translating it yields CASSFTGGTDTQYF.

The chain couples TRBV4-3 to TRBJ2-1; possible D gene TRBD2, 6 bases. CDR1 and CDR2 (germline): LGHNA, YSLEER. The CDR3 spans 16 residues. Trimming left V 4 bases short and J 4 bases short, with 17 bases between. This CDR3 reads CASSRGGNTNYNEQFF. The DNA for the CDR3 is TGCGCCAGCAGCCGGGGCGGGAATACTAATTACAATGAGCAGTTCTTC.

V usage is TRBV7-8 and J usage is TRBJ2-7; the match to TRBD2 covers 9 bases. Germline V gene data show CDR1 as SGHVS and CDR2 as FQNEAQ. The CDR3 contains 17 residues. V dropped 7 bases and J dropped 3; count of bases not matched to a gene: 16. The CDR3: CASTPWREGPSLYEQYF. As DNA, the CDR3 is TGTGCCAGCACCCCTTGGCGGGAGGGCCCCTCACTCTACGAGCAGTACTTC.

The V gene is TRBV6-5, the J gene TRBJ1-3, with D maybe TRBD1 (6 bases). This CDR3 spans 15 amino acids. V gave up 0 bases and J gave up 4 bases, with 10 bases separating them. Looked up from germline, CDR1 is MNHEY and CDR2 is SVGAGI. The CDR3 protein is CASSYSGDTGNTIYF. CDR3 DNA: TGTGCCAGCAGTTACTCTGGGGACACAGGAAACACCATATATTTT.

Only one count was recorded for this clone. The chain carries TRBV7-6 and TRBJ1-4; unclear D gene. V was shortened by 2 bases and J by 4 bases, with 17 bases between the two germline ends. There are 17 residues in the CDR3. The germline CDR1 and CDR2 sequences are SGHVS and FNYEAQ. CDR3 residues: CASSLYPPGSGNEKLFF. The CDR3 DNA sequence: TGTGCCAGCAGCTTATATCCCCCGGGGTCGGGTAATGAAAAACTGTTTTTT.

This clone was detected once. This chain uses TRBV15 with TRBJ2-3; 9 bases are a match to TRBD2. V dropped 0 bases and J dropped 1; count of bases not matched to a gene: 11. The CDR3 is 19 residues long. Germline CDR1 LNHNV, CDR2 YYDKDF (reference sequence). CDR3 sequence reads: CATSRDEVPTSGGTDTQYF. CDR3 bases: TGTGCCACCAGCAGAGATGAGGTCCCGACTAGCGGAGGCACAGATACGCAGTATTTT.

The chain employs TRBV6-2 or TRBV6-3 and TRBJ2-2; the match to TRBD1 covers 10 bases. Looked up from germline, CDR1 is MNHEY and CDR2 is SVGEGT. The CDR3 totals 17 residues. J gave up 6 bases and V 5 bases, and 12 bases lay outside the gene matches. The CDR3 region is CASSPGTGAYLSGELFF. The DNA for the CDR3 is TGTGCCAGCAGTCCCGGGACAGGGGCGTACCTCTCCGGGGAGCTGTTTTTT.

This chain joins TRBV29-1 and TRBJ1-1; TRBD1 matches at 7 bases. The CDR3 consists of 14 residues. Germline loops: CDR1 SQVTM, CDR2 ANQGSEA. V dropped 7 bases and J dropped 3; count of bases not matched to a gene: 11. CDR3 DNA sequence: TGCAGCGCAAGGACAGGAGTGTGGTACACTGAAGCTTTCTTT. This gives the protein CSARTGVWYTEAFF.